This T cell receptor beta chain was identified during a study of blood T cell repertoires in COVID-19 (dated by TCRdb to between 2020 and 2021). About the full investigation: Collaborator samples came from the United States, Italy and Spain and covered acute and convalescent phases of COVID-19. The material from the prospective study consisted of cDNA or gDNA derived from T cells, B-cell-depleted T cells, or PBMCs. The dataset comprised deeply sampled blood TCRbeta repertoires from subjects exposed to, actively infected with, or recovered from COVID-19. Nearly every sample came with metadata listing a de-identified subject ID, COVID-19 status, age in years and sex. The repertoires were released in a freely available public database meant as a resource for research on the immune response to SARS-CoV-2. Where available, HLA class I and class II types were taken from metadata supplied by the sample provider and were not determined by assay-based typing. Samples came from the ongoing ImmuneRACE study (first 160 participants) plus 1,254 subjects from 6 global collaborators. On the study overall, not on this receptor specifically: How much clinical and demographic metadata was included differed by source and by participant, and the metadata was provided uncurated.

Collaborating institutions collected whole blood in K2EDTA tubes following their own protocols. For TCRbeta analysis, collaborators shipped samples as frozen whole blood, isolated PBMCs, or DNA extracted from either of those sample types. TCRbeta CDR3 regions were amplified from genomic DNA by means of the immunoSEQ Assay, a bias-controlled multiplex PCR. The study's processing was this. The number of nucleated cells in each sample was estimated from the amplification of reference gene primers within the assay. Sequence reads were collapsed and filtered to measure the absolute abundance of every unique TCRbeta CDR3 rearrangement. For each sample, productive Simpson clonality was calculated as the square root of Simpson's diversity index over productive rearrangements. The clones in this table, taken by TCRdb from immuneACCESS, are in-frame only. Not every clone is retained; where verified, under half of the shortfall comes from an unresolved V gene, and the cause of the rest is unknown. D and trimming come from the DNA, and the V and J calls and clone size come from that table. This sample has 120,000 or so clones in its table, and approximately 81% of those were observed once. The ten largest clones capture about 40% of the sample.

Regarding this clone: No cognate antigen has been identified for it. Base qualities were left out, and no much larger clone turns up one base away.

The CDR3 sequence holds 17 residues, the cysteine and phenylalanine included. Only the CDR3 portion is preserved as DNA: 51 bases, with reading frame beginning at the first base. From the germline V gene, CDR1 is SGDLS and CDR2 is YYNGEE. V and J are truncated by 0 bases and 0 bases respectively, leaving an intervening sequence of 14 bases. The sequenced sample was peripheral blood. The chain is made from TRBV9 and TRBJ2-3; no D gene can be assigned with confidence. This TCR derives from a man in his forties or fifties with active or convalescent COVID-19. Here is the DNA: TGTGCCAGCAGCGTAGGTCTGCGCATTGCTAGCACAGATACGCAGTATTTT. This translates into CASSVGLRIASTDTQYF.